The source of this T cell receptor beta chain is a study of tissue T cells after allogeneic stem cell transplantation. By share, this clone ranks as medium-sized. The listed genes are named as in mouse. This sample's time point: mouse harvest day 7 after allogeneic transplant. The graft held 10^6 splenic CD5+ T cells and 10^7 T-cell-depleted bone marrow cells. TCRdb's table, derived via immunoSEQ multiplex PCR, lists solely in-frame clones and lacks some. The profile shows some 7,600 clones, 40% to 60% of them singletons. Sequencing was carried out using lymph node tissue. This TCR derives from a female BALB/c mouse given C57BL/6 T cells with graft-versus-host disease after an allogeneic hematopoietic cell transplant.

The sequenced CDR3 bases are TGTGCCAGCACCGGACAGAACTATGCTGAGCAGTTC. This sequence encodes CASTGQNYAEQF. The complete CDR3 sequence is CASTGQNYAEQFF. This chain connects TRBV19 to TRBJ2-1; TRBD1 might be the D (6 bases). From the germline J gene comes the end of the CDR3, since the read stops 1 residue before it. With 6 bases removed from V and 1 base from J, the gap between germline ends came to 8 bases. Germline loops: CDR1 FNHDT, CDR2 SITEND (reference sequence). The CDR3 is made up of 13 amino acids. The complete variable domain, with remaining parts taken from reference TRBV19 and TRBJ2-1, reads GGIITQTPKFLIGQEGQKLTLKCQQNFNHDTMYWYRQDSGKGLRLIYYSITENDLQKGDLSEGYDASREKKSSFSLTVTSAQKNEMAVFLCASTGQNYAEQFFGPGTRLTVL.